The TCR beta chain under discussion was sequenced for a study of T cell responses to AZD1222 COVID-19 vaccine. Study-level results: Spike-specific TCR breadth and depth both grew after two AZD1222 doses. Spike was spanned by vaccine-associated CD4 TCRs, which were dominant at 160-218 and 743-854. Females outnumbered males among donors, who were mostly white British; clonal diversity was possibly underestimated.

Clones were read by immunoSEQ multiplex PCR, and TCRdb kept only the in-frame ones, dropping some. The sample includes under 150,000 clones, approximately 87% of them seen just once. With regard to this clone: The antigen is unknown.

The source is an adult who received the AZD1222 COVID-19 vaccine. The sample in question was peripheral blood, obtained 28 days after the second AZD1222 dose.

The CDR3 region has the DNA TGTGCCAGCACCCAGACCGGGACAGGGATCAATCAGCCCCAGCATTTT. Translation gives CASTQTGTGINQPQHF. The V and J genes are TRBV6-6 and TRBJ1-5, with 9 bases that match TRBD1. This CDR3 is 16 amino acids long. Trimming removed 7 bases from V and 3 bases from J; junction bases left unmatched: 10. From germline, CDR1 is MNHNY and CDR2 SVGAGI (reference sequence).